This is a list of T cell receptor beta chains from one sample in a study of T cell responses to AZD1222 COVID-19 vaccine. Generated by immunoSEQ multiplex PCR, the TCRdb table keeps only in-frame clones and is missing some. Found here are over 110,000 clones, around nine tenths of them singletons; the top ten hold less than 9.5%. This specimen was peripheral blood, taken 28 days after the second AZD1222 dose. These receptors were taken from an adult who received the AZD1222 COVID-19 vaccine. Each CDR3 is given with its conserved first and last residue. Fields, in order: V gene, clone size, D gene, J gene, CDR3 DNA, CDR3 protein. The D gene is left open where the match is weak. For some rows the clone size is stated as once, few or many, or as a class when expanded; others skip it.

TRBV27	once	-	TRBJ2-1	TGTGCCAGCAGTCCCACTCATAGCTCCTACAATGAGCAGTTCTTC	CASSPTHSSYNEQFF
TRBV4-2	once	TRBD2	TRBJ2-2	TGTGCCAGCAGCCCGCGGGGGACGGAGCTGTTTTTT	CASSPRGTELFF
TRBV5-1	-	TRBD2	TRBJ2-1	TGCGCCAGCAGCGGGACTAGCGGGGTAAACAATGAGCAGTTCTTC	CASSGTSGVNNEQFF
TRBV11-2	once	-	TRBJ2-7	TGTGCCAGCAGCACCGCCGGGCCCTCCGAGCAGTACTTC	CASSTAGPSEQYF
TRBV10-3	-	-	TRBJ1-1	TGTGCCATCAGTGAGAAAGGGGCCGGGAACACTGAAGCTTTCTTT	CAISEKGAGNTEAFF
TRBV7-9	-	TRBD2	TRBJ2-4	TGTGCCAGCAGCCGGGGGGAGCTAGCCAAAAACATTCAGTACTTC	CASSRGELAKNIQYF
TRBV4-1	-	-	TRBJ1-6	TGCGCCAGCAGCCAAGTGAATGAGGCGGGGATGAGTTCACCCCTCCACTTT	CASSQVNEAGMSSPLHF
TRBV7-2	-	TRBD1	TRBJ1-2	TGTGCCAGCAGCCAGGGGGCGGACTATGGCTACACCTTC	CASSQGADYGYTF
TRBV6-5	once	-	TRBJ1-1	TGTGCCAGCATCCAAGGAGAGGGGAAAACTGAAGCTTTCTTT	CASIQGEGKTEAFF
TRBV5-1	-	-	TRBJ2-1	TGCGCCAGCGGGGTCTGGAGCTCCTACAATGAGCAGTTCTTC	CASGVWSSYNEQFF
TRBV7-2	-	-	TRBJ2-2	TGTGCCAGCAGCCGCCGCGGAGGGGATAACACCGGGGAGCTGTTTTTT	CASSRRGGDNTGELFF
TRBV9	once	TRBD1	TRBJ1-6	TGTGCCAGCAGCTCACAGGGGTGGAATTCACCCCTCCACTTT	CASSSQGWNSPLHF
TRBV7-9	-	-	TRBJ1-4	TGTGCCAGCAGCTCGGGGCTTCTGGAGAGTAGGGAAAAACTGTTTTTT	CASSSGLLESREKLFF
TRBV4-2	-	-	TRBJ2-1	TGTGCCAGCAGCCAAGATATACAGCGGGTATACAATGAGCAGTTCTTC	CASSQDIQRVYNEQFF
TRBV10-3	-	-	TRBJ1-2	TGTGCCATCAGGGGAACAGACAGGAAAGGCGAGGGCTACACCTTC	CAIRGTDRKGEGYTF
TRBV5-1	-	TRBD2	TRBJ2-3	TGCGCCAGCCGCCCGGGAGGAAACACAGATACGCAGTATTTT	CASRPGGNTDTQYF
TRBV6-6	-	-	TRBJ1-1	TGTGCCAGCAGTTACCCGACAGACAACACTGAAGCTTTCTTT	CASSYPTDNTEAFF
TRBV19	-	-	TRBJ2-2	TGTGCCGCGAGCGGGTTAGGCACCGGGGAGCTGTTTTTT	CAASGLGTGELFF
TRBV7-9	-	-	TRBJ1-6	TGTGCCAGCAGCCTAAGGACCGTTGGGTCCCTCCACTTT	CASSLRTVGSLHF
TRBV10-3	few	-	TRBJ2-2	TGTGCCAGCTCTACGCGAATCACCGGGGAGCTGTTTTTT	CASSTRITGELFF
TRBV6-2/TRBV6-3	-	-	TRBJ1-1	TGTGCCAGCAGTTACGAGTACCTGAACACTGAAGCTTTCTTT	CASSYEYLNTEAFF
TRBV5-6	-	-	TRBJ1-2	TGTGCCAGCAGCTTGGGCGGACTTAACTATGGCTACACCTTC	CASSLGGLNYGYTF
TRBV27	-	-	TRBJ1-4	TGTGCCAGCAGCCTAAAGTGGGGACTCAGAGCAACTAATGAAAAACTGTTTTTT	CASSLKWGLRATNEKLFF
TRBV5-1	-	TRBD1	TRBJ1-1	TGCGCCAGCAGCCCCGGGGACAGCCCCACTGAAGCTTTCTTT	CASSPGDSPTEAFF
TRBV28	-	-	TRBJ2-6	TGTGCCAGCAGCTACCCTGGCGGCGCAGTCTCTGGGGCCAACGTCCTGACTTTC	CASSYPGGAVSGANVLTF
TRBV6-2/TRBV6-3	-	-	TRBJ1-5	TGTGCCAGCAGCGCGAACAGGGAGCACAGCAATCAGCCCCAGCATTTT	CASSANREHSNQPQHF
TRBV27	-	-	TRBJ1-4	TGTGCCAGCAGTTTGGAGGTGGGTCAAGGAAAACTGTTTTTT	CASSLEVGQGKLFF
TRBV9	-	-	TRBJ1-4	TGTGCCAGCAGCGTAGCCCCGGGGGACGGTGAAAAACTGTTTTTT	CASSVAPGDGEKLFF